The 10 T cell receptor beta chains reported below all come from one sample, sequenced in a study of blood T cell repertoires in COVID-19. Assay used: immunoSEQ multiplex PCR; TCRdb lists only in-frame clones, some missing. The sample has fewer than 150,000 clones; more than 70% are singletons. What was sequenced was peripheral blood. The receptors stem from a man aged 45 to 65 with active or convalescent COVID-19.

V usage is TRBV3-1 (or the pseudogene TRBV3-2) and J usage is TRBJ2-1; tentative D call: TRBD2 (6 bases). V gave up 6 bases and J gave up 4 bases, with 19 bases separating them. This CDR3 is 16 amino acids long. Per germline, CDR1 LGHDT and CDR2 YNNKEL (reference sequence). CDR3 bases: TGTGCCAGCAGTCCTAATAGACTAGGAATATACAATGAGCAGTTCTTC. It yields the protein CASSPNRLGIYNEQFF.

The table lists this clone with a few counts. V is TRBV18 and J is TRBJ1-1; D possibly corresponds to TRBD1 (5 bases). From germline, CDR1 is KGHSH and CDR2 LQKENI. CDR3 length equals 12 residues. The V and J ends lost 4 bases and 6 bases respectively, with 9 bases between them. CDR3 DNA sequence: TGTGCCAGCTCACTTGACAGAGCTGAAGCTTTCTTT. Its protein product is CASSLDRAEAFF.

In nucleotides, the CDR3 is TGCGCCAGCAGACTACTAGCGCGGGGGGGCTCCTACGAGCAGTACTTC. Its translation is CASRLLARGGSYEQYF. The chain is built from TRBV10-2 and TRBJ2-7; 9 nucleotides line up with TRBD2. The CDR3 has 16 residues. V shed 6 bases and J 0 bases; nucleotides not matched to a gene: 9. Per germline, CDR1 WSHSY and CDR2 SAAADI.

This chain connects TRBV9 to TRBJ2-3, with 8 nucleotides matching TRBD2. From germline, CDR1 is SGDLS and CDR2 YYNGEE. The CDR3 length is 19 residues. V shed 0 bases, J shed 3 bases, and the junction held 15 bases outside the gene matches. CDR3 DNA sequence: TGTGCCAGCAGCGTAGCGCCCATGCCTCGAGCGGGAGTGACAGATACGCAGTATTTT. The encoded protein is CASSVAPMPRAGVTDTQYF.

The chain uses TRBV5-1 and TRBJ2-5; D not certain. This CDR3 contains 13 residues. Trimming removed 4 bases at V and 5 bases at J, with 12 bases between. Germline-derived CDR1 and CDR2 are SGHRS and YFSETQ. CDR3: CASSVDKRETQYF. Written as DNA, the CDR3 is TGCGCCAGCAGCGTTGATAAGAGGGAGACCCAGTACTTC. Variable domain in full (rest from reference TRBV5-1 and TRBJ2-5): KAGVTQTPRYLIKTRGQQVTLSCSPISGHRSVSWYQQTPGQGLQFLFEYFSETQRNKGNFPGRFSGRQFSNSRSEMNVSTLELGDSALYLCASSVDKRETQYFGPGTRLLVL.

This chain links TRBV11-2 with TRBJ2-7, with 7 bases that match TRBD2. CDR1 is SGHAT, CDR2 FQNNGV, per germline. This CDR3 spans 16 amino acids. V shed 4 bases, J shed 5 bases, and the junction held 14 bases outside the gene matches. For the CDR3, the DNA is TGTGCCAGCAGCTGGGCCCTAGCGGCGACTCTACACGAGCAGTACTTC. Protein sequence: CASSWALAATLHEQYF.

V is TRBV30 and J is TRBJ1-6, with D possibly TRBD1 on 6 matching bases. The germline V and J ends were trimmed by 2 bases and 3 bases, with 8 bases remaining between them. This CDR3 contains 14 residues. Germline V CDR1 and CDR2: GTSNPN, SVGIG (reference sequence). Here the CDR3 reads CAWSTDSYNSPLHF. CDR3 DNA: TGTGCCTGGAGTACGGACAGCTATAATTCACCCCTCCACTTT.

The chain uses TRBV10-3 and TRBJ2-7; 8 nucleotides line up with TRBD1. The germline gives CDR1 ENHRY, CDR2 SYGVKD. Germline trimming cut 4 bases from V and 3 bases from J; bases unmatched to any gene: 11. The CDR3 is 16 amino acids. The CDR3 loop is CAISGSGGAFNYEQYF. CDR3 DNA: TGTGCCATCAGTGGTTCAGGGGGCGCCTTCAACTACGAGCAGTACTTC.

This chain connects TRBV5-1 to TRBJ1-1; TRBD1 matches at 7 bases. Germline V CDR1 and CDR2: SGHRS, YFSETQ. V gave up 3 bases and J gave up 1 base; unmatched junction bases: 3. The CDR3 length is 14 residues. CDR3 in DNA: TGCGCCAGCAGCTCCGGGACAGAGAACACTGAAGCTTTCTTT. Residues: CASSSGTENTEAFF.

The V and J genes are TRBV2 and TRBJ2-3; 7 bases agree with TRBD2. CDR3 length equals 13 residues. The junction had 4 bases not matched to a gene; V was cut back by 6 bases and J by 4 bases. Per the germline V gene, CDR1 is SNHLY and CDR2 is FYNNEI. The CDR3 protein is CASRREISDTQYF. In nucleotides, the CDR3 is TGTGCCAGCAGGCGGGAGATTTCAGATACGCAGTATTTT. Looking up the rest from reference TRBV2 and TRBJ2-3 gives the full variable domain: EPEVTQTPSHQVTQMGQEVILRCVPISNHLYFYWYRQILGQKVEFLVSFYNNEISEKSEIFDDQFSVERPDGSNFTLKIRSTKLEDSAMYFCASRREISDTQYFGPGTRLTVL.